A single T cell receptor (beta chain) is shown here with its context. Assay used: immunoSEQ multiplex PCR; TCRdb lists only in-frame clones, some missing. The table lists 60,000 to 85,000 clones, approximately 79% of them singletons, with just over 2.5% in the top ten. This sample was taken from a study of blood T cell repertoires in COVID-19. The wider study: Samples came from the United States, Italy and Spain, spanning acute and convalescent COVID-19. PBMCs, B-cell-depleted T cells, or T cells were the source of the cDNA or gDNA that made up the material.

CDR1 is SGHAT, CDR2 FQNNGV, per germline. V lost 4 bases to trimming and J lost 6 bases; unmatched junction nucleotides: 8. The CDR3 covers 16 residues. Sample: peripheral blood. This receptor was obtained from a human donor with acute or convalescent COVID-19. The donor label of this sample is uncertain. The gene calls are TRBV11-2 and TRBJ2-1, with TRBD2 matching over 11 bases. CDR3 nucleotide sequence: TGTGCCAGCAGCTCCTATCTAGCGGGGGGACCCAATGAGCAGTTCTTC. It is translated as CASSSYLAGGPNEQFF.